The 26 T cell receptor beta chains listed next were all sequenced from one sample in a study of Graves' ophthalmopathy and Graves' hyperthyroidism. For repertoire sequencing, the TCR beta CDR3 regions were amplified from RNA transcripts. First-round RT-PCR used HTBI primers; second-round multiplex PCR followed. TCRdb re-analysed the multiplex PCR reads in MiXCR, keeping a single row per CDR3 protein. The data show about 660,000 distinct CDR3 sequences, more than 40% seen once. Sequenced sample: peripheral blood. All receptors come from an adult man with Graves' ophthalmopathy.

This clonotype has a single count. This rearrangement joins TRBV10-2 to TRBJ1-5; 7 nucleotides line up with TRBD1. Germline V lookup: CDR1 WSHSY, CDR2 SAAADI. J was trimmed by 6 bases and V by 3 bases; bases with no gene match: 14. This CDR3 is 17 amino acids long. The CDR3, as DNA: TGCGCCAGCAGTGACAGGGGAGTCGGACAGGTAGCTCAGCCCCAGCATTTT. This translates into CASSDRGVGQVAQPQHF.

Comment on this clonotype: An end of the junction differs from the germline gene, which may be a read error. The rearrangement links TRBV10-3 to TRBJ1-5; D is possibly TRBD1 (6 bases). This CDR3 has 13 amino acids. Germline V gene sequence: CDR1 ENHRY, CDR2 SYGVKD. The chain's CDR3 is CASSYGGAQPQHF. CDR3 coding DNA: TGTGCCAGCAGTTACGGGGGGGCACAGCCCCAGCATTTT.

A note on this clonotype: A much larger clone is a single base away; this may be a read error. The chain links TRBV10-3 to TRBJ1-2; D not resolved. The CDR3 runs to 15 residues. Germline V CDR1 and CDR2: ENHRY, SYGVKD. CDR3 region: CASSYVPGSPAGYSF. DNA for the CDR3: TGTGCCAGCAGTTACGTACCGGGGAGCCCGGCTGGCTACTCCTTC.

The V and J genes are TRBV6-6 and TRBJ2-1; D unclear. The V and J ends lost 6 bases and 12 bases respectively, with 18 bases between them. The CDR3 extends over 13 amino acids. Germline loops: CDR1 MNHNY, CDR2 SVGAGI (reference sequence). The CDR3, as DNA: TGTGCCAGCAGCTTGCAGGATGAACTTGGGCAGTTCTTC. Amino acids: CASSLQDELGQFF.

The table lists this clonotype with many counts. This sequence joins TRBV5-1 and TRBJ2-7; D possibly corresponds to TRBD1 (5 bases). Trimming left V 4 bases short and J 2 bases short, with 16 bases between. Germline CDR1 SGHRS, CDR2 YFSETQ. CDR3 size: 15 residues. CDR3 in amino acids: CASSLGSTDTYEQYF. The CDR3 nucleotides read TGCGCCAGCAGCCTTGGGTCTACGGACACCTACGAGCAGTACTTC.

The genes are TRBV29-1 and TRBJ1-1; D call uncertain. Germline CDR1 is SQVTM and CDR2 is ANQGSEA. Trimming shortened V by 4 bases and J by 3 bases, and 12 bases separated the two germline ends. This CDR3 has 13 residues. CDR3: CSVALGGYTEAFF. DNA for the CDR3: TGCAGCGTTGCTCTGGGAGGGTACACTGAAGCTTTCTTT.

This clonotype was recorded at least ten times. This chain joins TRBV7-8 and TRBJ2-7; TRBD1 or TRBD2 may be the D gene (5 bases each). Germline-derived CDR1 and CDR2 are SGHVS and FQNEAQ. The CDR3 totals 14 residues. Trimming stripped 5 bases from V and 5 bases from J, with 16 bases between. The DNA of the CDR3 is TGTGCCAGCAGCGCGGACCCCAGGGACCACGAGCAGTACTTC. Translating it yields CASSADPRDHEQYF.

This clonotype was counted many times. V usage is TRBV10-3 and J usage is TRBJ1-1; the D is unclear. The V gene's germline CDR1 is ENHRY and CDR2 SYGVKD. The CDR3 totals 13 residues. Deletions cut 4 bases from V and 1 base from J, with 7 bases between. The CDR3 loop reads CAISARENTEAFF. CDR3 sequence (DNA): TGTGCCATCAGTGCCCGGGAGAACACTGAAGCTTTCTTT.

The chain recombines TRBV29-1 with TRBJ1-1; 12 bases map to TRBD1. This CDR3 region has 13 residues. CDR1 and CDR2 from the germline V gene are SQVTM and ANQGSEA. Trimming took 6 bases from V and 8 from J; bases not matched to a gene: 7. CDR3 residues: CSVGGTGGPEAFF. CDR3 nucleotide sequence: TGCAGCGTCGGAGGGACAGGGGGCCCCGAAGCTTTCTTT.

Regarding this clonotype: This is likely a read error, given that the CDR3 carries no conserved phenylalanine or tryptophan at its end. CDR3 nucleotides: TGTGCCAGCAGCCTCAACAGGATTTCCTACGAGCAGTACCTC. It is translated as CASSLNRISYEQYL. V usage is TRBV13 and J usage is TRBJ2-7; possible D gene TRBD1, 5 bases. Germline CDR1 PRHDT, CDR2 FYEKMQ (reference sequence). With 5 bases removed from V and 1 base from J, the gap between germline ends came to 12 bases. This CDR3 is 14 amino acids long.

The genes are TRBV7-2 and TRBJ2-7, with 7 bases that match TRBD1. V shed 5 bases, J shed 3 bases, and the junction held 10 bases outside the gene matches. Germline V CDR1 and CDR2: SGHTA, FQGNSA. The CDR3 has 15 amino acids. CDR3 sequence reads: CASSQVTGSYYEQYF. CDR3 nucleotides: TGTGCCAGCAGCCAGGTGACAGGGAGTTACTACGAGCAGTACTTC. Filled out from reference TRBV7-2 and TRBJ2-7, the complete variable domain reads GAGVSQSPSNKVTEKGKDVELRCDPISGHTALYWYRQSLGQGLEFLIYFQGNSAPDKSGLPSDRFSAERTGGSVSTLTIQRTQQEDSAVYLCASSQVTGSYYEQYFGPGTRLTVT.

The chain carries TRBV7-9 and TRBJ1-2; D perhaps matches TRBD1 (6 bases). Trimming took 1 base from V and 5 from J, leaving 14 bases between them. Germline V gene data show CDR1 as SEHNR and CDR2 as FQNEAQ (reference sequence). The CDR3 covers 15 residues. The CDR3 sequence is CASSLEGGDPYGYTF. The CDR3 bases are TGTGCCAGCAGCTTAGAAGGGGGAGATCCGTATGGCTACACCTTC.

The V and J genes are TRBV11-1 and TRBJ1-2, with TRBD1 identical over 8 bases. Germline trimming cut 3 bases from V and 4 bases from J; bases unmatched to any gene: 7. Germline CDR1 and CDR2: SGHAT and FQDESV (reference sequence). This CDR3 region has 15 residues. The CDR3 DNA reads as TGTGCCAGCAGCTTCAACGCCGGACAGGGCTATGGCTACACCTTC. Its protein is CASSFNAGQGYGYTF.

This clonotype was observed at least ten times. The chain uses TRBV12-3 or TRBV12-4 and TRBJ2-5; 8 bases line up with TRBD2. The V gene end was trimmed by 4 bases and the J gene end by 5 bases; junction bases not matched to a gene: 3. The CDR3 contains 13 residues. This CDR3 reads CASSSLAGETQYF. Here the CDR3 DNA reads TGTGCCAGCAGTTCCCTAGCGGGCGAGACCCAGTACTTC.

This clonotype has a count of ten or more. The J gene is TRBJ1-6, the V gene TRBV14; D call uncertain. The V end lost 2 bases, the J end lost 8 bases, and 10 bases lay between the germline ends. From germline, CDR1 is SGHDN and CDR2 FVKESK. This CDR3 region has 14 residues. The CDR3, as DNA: TGTGCCAGCAGCCAACAGGACTACGATTCACCCCTCCACTTT. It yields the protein CASSQQDYDSPLHF.

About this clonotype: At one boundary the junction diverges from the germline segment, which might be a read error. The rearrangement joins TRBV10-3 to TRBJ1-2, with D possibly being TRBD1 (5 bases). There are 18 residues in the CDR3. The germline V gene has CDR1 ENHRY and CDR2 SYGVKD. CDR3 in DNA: TGTGCCAGCAGTTACTCCCTAACCGGGACCCAGGAGGGCTATGGCTACACCTTC. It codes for CASSYSLTGTQEGYGYTF.

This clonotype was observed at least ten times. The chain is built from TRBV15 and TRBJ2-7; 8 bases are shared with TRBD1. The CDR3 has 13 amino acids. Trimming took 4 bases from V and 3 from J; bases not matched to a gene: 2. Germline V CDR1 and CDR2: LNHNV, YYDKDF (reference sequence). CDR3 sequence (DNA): TGTGCCACCAGCACAGGGACAGGCTACGAGCAGTACTTC. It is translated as CATSTGTGYEQYF.

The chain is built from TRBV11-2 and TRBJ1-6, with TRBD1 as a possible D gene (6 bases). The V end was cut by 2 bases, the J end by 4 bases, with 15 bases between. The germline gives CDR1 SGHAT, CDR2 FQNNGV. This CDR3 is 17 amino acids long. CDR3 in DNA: TGTGCCAGCAGCTTACTCCCGACAGGCCCGTATAATTCACCCCTCCACTTT. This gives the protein CASSLLPTGPYNSPLHF.

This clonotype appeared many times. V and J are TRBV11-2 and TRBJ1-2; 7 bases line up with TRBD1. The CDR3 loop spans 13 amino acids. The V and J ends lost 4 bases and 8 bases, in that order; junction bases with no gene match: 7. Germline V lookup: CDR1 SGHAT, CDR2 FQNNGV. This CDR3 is CASSSSTGTGYTF. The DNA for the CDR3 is TGTGCCAGCAGCTCCTCGACAGGGACCGGCTACACCTTC. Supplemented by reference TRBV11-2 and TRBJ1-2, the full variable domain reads EAGVAQSPRYKIIEKRQSVAFWCNPISGHATLYWYQQILGQGPKLLIQFQNNGVVDDSQLPKDRFSAERLKGVDSTLKIQPAKLEDSAVYLCASSSSTGTGYTFGSGTRLTVV.

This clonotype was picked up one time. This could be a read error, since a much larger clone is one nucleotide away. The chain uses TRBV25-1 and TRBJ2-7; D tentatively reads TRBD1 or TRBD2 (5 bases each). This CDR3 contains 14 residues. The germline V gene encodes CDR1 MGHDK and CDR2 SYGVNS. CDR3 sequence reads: CASSPHWDVYGQYF. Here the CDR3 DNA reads TGTGCCAGCAGTCCTCACTGGGACGTCTACGGGCAGTACTTC.

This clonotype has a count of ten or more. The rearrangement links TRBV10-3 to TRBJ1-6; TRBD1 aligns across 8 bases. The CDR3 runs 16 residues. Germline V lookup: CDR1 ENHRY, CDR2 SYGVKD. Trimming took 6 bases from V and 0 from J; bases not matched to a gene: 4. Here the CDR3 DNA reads TGTGCCATCAGGAGACAGGGGAGCTCCTATAATTCACCCCTCCACTTT. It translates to CAIRRQGSSYNSPLHF.

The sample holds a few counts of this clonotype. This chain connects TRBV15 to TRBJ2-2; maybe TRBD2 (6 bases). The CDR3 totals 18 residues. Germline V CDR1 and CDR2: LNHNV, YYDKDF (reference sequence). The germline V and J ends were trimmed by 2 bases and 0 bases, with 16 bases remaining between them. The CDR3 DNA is TGTGCCACCAGCAGATCCCCCTTGTGGGGGGCGAACACCGGGGAGCTGTTTTTT. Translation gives CATSRSPLWGANTGELFF.

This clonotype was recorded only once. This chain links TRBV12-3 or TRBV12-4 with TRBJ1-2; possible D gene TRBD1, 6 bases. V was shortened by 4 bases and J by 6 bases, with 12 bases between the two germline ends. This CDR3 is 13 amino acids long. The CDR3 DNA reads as TGTGCCAGCAGTTCTACAGGGTGGAATGGCTACACCTTC. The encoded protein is CASSSTGWNGYTF.

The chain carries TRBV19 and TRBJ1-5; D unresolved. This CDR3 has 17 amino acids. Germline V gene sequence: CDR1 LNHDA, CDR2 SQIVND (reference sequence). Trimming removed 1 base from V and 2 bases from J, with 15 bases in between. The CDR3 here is CASSIVGQAIGNQPQHF. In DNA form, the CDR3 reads TGTGCCAGTAGTATAGTGGGTCAGGCAATTGGCAATCAGCCCCAGCATTTT.

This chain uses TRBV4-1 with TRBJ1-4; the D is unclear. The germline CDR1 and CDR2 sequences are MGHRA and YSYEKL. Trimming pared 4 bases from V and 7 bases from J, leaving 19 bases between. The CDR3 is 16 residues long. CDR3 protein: CASSREYLGRSEKLFF. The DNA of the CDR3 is TGCGCCAGCAGCCGCGAATATCTAGGACGATCTGAAAAACTGTTTTTT.

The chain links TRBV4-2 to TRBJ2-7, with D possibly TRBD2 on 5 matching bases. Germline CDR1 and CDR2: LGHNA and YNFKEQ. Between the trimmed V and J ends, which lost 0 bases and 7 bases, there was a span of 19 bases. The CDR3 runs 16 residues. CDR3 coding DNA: TGTGCCAGCAGCCAAGAACTGTATGGGAGCCTCTGGGAGCAGTACTTC. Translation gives CASSQELYGSLWEQYF.